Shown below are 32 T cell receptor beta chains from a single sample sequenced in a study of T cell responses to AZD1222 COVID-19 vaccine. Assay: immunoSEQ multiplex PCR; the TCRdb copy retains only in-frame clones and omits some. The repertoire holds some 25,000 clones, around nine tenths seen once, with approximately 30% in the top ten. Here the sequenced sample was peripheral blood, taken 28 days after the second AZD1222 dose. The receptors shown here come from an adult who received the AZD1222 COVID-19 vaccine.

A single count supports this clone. This CDR3 reads CASSRRWTSGAGELFF. The CDR3 DNA is TGTGCCAGCAGCCGCCGTTGGACTAGCGGTGCCGGGGAGCTGTTTTTT. The chain has TRBV6-2 or TRBV6-3 and TRBJ2-2, with 10 bases that match TRBD2. CDR1 and CDR2 from the germline V gene are MNHEY and SVGEGT. The CDR3 covers 16 residues. V was pared by 6 bases and J by 6 bases, with 10 bases of the junction left unmatched.

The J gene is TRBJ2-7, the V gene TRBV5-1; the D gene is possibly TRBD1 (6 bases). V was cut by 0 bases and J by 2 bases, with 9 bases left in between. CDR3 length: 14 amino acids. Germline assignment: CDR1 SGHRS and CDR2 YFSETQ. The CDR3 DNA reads TGCGCCAGCAGCTTGGGGACAGCGGCCTACGAGCAGTACTTC. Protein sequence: CASSLGTAAYEQYF. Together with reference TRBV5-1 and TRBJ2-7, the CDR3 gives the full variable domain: KAGVTQTPRYLIKTRGQQVTLSCSPISGHRSVSWYQQTPGQGLQFLFEYFSETQRNKGNFPGRFSGRQFSNSRSEMNVSTLELGDSALYLCASSLGTAAYEQYFGPGTRLTVT.

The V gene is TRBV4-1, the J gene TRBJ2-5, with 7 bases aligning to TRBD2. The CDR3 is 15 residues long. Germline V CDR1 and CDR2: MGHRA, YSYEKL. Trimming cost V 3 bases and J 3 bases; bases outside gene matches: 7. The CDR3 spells CASSQTGAGKETQYF. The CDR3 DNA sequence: TGCGCCAGCAGCCAGACGGGAGCGGGAAAAGAGACCCAGTACTTC.

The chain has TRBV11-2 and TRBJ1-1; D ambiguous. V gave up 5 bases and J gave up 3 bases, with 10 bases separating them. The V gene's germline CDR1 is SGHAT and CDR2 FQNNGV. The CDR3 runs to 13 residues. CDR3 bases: TGTGCCAGCAGCCCGAGTCTCGACACTGAAGCTTTCTTT. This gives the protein CASSPSLDTEAFF.

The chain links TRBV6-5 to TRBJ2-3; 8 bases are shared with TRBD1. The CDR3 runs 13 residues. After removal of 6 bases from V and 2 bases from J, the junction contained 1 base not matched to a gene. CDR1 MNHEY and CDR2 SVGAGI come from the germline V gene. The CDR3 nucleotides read TGTGCCAGCAGGGACAGGGTCACAGATACGCAGTATTTT. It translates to CASRDRVTDTQYF.

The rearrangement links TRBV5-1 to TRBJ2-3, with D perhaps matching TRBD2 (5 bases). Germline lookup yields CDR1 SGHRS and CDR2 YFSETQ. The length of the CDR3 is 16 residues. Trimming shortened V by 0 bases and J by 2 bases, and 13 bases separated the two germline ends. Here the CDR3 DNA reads TGCGCCAGCAGCTTGGGGACTGCGACCTTCACAGATACGCAGTATTTT. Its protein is CASSLGTATFTDTQYF.

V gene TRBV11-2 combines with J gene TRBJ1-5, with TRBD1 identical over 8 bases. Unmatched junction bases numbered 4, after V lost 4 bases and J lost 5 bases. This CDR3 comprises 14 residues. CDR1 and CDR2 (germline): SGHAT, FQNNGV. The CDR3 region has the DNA TGTGCCAGCAGCTCCCCGGGACAGGATCAGCCCCAGCATTTT. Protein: CASSSPGQDQPQHF. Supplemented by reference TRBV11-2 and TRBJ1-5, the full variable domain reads EAGVAQSPRYKIIEKRQSVAFWCNPISGHATLYWYQQILGQGPKLLIQFQNNGVVDDSQLPKDRFSAERLKGVDSTLKIQPAKLEDSAVYLCASSSPGQDQPQHFGDGTRLSIL.

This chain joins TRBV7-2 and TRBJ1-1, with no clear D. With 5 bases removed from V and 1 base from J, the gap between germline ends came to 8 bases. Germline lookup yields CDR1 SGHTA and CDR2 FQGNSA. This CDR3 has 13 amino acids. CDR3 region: CASSIDSNTEAFF. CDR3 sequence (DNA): TGTGCCAGCAGCATTGACTCGAACACTGAAGCTTTCTTT. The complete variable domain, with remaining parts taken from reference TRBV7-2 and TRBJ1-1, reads GAGVSQSPSNKVTEKGKDVELRCDPISGHTALYWYRQSLGQGLEFLIYFQGNSAPDKSGLPSDRFSAERTGGSVSTLTIQRTQQEDSAVYLCASSIDSNTEAFFGQGTRLTVV.

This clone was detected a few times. CDR3 nucleotide sequence: TGTGCCAGCAGCTTGGGGAGGGACACTGAAGCTTTCTTT. It yields the protein CASSLGRDTEAFF. V and J are TRBV5-4 and TRBJ1-1; D gene uncertain. Germline V gives CDR1 SGHNT, CDR2 YYREEE (reference sequence). CDR3 length equals 13 residues. V was shortened by 0 bases and J by 3 bases, with 6 bases between the two germline ends.

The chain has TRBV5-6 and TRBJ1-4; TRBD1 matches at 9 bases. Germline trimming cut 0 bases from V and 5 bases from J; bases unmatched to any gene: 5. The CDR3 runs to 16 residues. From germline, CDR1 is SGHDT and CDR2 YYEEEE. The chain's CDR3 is CASSLGPGTGNEKLFF. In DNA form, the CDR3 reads TGTGCCAGCAGCTTGGGCCCCGGGACAGGGAATGAAAAACTGTTTTTT.

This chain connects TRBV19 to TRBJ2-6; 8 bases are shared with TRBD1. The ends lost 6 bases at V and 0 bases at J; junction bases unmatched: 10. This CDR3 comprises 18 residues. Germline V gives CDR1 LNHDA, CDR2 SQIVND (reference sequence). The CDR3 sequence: CASRDGTGHRSGANVLTF. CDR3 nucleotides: TGTGCCAGTAGGGACGGGACAGGTCATCGCTCTGGGGCCAACGTCCTGACTTTC.

CDR3 sequence: CASSLRTSGENEQFF. The CDR3 coding sequence is TGTGCCAGCAGCCTAAGGACTAGCGGGGAGAATGAGCAGTTCTTC. The chain recombines TRBV7-9 with TRBJ2-1; 12 bases match TRBD2. The CDR3 is 15 residues long. Per germline, CDR1 SEHNR and CDR2 FQNEAQ (reference sequence). Trimming removed 5 bases from V and 7 bases from J; junction bases left unmatched: 6.

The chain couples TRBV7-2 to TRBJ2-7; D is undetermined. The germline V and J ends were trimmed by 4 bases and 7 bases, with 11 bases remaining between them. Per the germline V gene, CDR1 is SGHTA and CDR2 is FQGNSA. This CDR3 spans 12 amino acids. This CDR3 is CASSSTSREQYF. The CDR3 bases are TGTGCCAGCAGCTCCACCTCCAGGGAGCAGTACTTC.

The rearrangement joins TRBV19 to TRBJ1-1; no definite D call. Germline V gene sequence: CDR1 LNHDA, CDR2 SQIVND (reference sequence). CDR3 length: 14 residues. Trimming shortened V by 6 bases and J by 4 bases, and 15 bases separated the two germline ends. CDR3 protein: CASRERVGGTEAFF. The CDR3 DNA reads TGTGCCAGTAGGGAGAGGGTGGGCGGCACTGAAGCTTTCTTT.

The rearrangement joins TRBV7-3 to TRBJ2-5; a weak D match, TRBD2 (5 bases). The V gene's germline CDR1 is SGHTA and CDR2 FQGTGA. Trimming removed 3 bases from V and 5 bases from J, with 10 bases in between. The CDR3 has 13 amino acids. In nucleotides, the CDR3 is TGTGCCAGCAGCTTTTCAACGGGGGAGACCCAGTACTTC. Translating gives CASSFSTGETQYF.

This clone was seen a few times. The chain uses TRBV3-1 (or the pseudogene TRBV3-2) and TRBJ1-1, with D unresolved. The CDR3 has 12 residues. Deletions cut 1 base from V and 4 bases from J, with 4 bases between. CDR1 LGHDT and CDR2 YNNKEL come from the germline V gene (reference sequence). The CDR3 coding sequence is TGTGCCAGCAGCCAAGGACGCACTGAAGCTTTCTTT. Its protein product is CASSQGRTEAFF.

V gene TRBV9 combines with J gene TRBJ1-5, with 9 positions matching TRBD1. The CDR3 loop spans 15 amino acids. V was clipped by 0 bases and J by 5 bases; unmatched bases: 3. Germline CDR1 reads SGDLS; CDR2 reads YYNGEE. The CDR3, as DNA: TGTGCCAGCAGCGTAGGGGGACAGGGAGATCAGCCCCAGCATTTT. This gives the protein CASSVGGQGDQPQHF.

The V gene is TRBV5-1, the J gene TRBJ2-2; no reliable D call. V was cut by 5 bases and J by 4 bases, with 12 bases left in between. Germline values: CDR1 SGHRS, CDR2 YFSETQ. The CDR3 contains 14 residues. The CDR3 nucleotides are TGCGCCAGCAGACGCGAAGTACCCACCGGGGAGCTGTTTTTT. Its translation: CASRREVPTGELFF.

The CDR3: CASSMSGGRNTIYF. The CDR3 DNA reads TGTGCCAGTAGTATGTCAGGGGGAAGAAACACCATATATTTT. The chain has TRBV19 and TRBJ1-3; 7 bases map to TRBD1. Per the germline V gene, CDR1 is LNHDA and CDR2 is SQIVND (reference sequence). This CDR3 has 14 amino acids. With 3 bases clipped from V and 5 bases from J, the junction kept 4 bases outside the gene matches.

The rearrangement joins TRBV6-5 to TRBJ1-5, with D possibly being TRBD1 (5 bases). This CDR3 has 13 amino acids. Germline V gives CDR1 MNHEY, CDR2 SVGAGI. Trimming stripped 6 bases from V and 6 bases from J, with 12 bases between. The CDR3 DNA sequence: TGTGCCAGCAGAAGGGACCACGGTCAGCCCCAGCATTTT. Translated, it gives CASRRDHGQPQHF.

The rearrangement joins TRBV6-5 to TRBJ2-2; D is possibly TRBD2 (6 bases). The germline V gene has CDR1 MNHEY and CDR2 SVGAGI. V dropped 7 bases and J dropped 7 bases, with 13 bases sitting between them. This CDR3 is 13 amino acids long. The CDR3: CASTRRGSGELFF. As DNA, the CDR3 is TGTGCCAGCACCCGGAGGGGAAGCGGGGAGCTGTTTTTT.

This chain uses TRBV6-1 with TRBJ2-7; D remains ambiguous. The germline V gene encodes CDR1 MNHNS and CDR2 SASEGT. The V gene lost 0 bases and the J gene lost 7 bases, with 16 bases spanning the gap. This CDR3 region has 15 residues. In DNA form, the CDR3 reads TGTGCCAGCAGTGAAGCCCTGAGAACCACTTATGAGCAGTACTTC. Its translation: CASSEALRTTYEQYF.

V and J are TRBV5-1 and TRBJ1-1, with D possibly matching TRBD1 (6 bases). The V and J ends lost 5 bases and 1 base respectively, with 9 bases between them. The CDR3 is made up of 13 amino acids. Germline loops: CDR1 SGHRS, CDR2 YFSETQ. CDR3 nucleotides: TGCGCCAGCAGGATACAGGGGAACACTGAAGCTTTCTTT. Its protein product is CASRIQGNTEAFF.

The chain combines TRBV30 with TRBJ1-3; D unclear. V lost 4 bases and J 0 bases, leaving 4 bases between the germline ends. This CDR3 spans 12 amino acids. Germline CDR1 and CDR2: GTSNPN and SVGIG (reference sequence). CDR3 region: CAWKASGNTIYF. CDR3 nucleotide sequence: TGTGCCTGGAAGGCCTCTGGAAACACCATATATTTT. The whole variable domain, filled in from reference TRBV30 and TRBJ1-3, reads SQTIHQWPATLVQPVGSPLSLECTVEGTSNPNLYWYRQAAGRGLQLLFYSVGIGQISSEVPQNLSASRPQDRQFILSSKKLLLSDSGFYLCAWKASGNTIYFGEGSWLTVV.

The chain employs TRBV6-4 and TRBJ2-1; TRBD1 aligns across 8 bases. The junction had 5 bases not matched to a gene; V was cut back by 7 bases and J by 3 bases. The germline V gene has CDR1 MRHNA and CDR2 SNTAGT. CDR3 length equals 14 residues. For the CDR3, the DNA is TGTGCCAGCAAAGGACAGGGCGACTACAATGAGCAGTTCTTC. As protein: CASKGQGDYNEQFF.

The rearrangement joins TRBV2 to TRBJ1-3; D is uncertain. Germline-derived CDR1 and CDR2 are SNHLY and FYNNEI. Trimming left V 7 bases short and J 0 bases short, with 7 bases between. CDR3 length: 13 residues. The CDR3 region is CASKVYSGNTIYF. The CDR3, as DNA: TGTGCCAGCAAAGTATACTCTGGAAACACCATATATTTT.

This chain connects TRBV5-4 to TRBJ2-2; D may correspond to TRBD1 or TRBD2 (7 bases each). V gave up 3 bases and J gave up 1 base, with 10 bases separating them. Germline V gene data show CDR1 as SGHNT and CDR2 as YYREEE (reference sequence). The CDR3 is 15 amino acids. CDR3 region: CASSSGGENTGELFF. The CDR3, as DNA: TGTGCCAGCAGCTCAGGGGGGGAGAACACCGGGGAGCTGTTTTTT.

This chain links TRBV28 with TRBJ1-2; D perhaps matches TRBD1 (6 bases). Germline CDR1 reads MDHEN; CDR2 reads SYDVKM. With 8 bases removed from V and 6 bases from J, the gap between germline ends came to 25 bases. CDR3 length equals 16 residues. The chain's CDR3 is CASQWGRGGETDGYTF. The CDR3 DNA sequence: TGTGCCAGCCAGTGGGGACGCGGGGGCGAGACAGATGGCTACACCTTC.

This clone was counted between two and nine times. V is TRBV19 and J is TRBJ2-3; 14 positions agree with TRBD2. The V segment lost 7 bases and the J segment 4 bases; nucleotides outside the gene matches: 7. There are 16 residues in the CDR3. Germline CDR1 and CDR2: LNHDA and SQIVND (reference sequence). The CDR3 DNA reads TGTGCCAGTACTGAAGGGACTAGCGGGAGATCAGATACGCAGTATTTT. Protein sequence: CASTEGTSGRSDTQYF.

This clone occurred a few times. The CDR3 DNA sequence: TGTGCCAGCAGTGAAGACGGCCTGACTAGCGGGGCGGAGACCCAGTACTTC. It is translated as CASSEDGLTSGAETQYF. The V and J genes are TRBV6-1 and TRBJ2-5, with 11 nucleotides matching TRBD2. The CDR3 consists of 17 residues. Germline trimming cut 1 base from V and 5 bases from J; bases unmatched to any gene: 9. CDR1 is MNHNS and CDR2 is SASEGT in the germline V gene.

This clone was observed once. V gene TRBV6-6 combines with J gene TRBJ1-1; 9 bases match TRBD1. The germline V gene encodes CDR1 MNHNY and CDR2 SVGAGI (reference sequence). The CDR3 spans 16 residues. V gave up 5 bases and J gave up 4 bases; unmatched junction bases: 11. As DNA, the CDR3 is TGTGCCAGCAGTCAAGGACAGGGGTCTTTGGGCACTGAAGCTTTCTTT. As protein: CASSQGQGSLGTEAFF.

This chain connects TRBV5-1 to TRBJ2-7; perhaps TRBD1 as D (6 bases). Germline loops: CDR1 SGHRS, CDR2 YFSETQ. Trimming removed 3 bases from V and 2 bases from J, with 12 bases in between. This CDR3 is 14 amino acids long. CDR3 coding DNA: TGCGCCAGCAGCTCCACCGGGACAACCTACGAGCAGTACTTC. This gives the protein CASSSTGTTYEQYF.